The entry below describes one T cell receptor beta chain. Per the germline V gene, CDR1 is SGHTA and CDR2 is FQGNSA. V was pared by 1 base and J by 5 bases, with 15 bases between. The CDR3 is 16 residues long. This record comes from a study of blood T cell repertoires in COVID-19. At the level of the study: Acute-phase and convalescent COVID-19 samples originated in the United States, Italy and Spain.

As processed by the authors: Amplified reference gene primers provided the basis for estimating nucleated cell counts. The repertoire was sequenced with immunoSEQ multiplex PCR; TCRdb's copy has only in-frame clones and lacks some. V and J calls and clone size follow that table, whereas D and trimming were derived from the DNA. Of some 150,000 clones in the sample, 88% are singletons; the top ten hold approximately 1.4%. This sequence joins TRBV7-2 and TRBJ1-5, with D tentatively TRBD1 (5 bases). This TCR derives from a woman in her sixties or seventies with acute or convalescent COVID-19. The specimen was peripheral blood. The CDR3, as DNA: TGTGCCAGCAGCTTAGGTGGGAACGTAGGGGATCAGCCCCAGCATTTT. The encoded protein is CASSLGGNVGDQPQHF. The whole variable domain, filled in from reference TRBV7-2 and TRBJ1-5, reads GAGVSQSPSNKVTEKGKDVELRCDPISGHTALYWYRQSLGQGLEFLIYFQGNSAPDKSGLPSDRFSAERTGGSVSTLTIQRTQQEDSAVYLCASSLGGNVGDQPQHFGDGTRLSIL.